The 23 T cell receptor delta chains below were found in one sample sequenced in a study of gamma-delta T cells after stem cell transplantation. TCRdb reapplied CATT to the RT-PCR reads. This sample yields 2,500 to 3,000 delta-chain clones, of which under 3% are seen a single time; less than 40% belongs to the top ten. Sequenced input: gamma-delta T cells. The origin of the receptors is a human donor. It is not recorded whose cells these are; they may come from a transplant donor.

This clone has a handful of counts. This DNA's translation and the protein TCRdb lists, from a much larger clone, do not match at residue 5, likely due to a read error; the protein shown is translated from the DNA. This rearrangement joins TRDV2 to TRDJ2; TRDD3 matches at 8 bases. Germline V gene data show CDR1 as GEAIGNYY and CDR2 as EKD. CDR3 length: 19 amino acids. After removal of 3 bases from V and 4 bases from J, the junction contained 18 bases not matched to a gene. The CDR3, as DNA: TGTGCCTGTGACGCCGTACTCTGGGGGACCGAAAACAGGACAGCACAACTCTTCTTT. This encodes CACDAVLWGTENRTAQLFF.

Notes on this clone: With only one base between it and a far larger clone, this is likely a read error. Other DNA sequences in this sample translate to the same CDR3. The chain uses TRDV2 and TRDJ1; possible D gene TRDD3, 6 bases. The CDR3 covers 14 residues. Per the germline V gene, CDR1 is GEAIGNYY and CDR2 is EKD. The CDR3, as DNA: TGTGCCTGTGACCTGACTGGGAGGACCGATAAGCTCATCTTT. Its translation: CACDLTGRTDKLIF.

Many counts were recorded for this clone. The chain employs TRDV1 and TRDJ1, with 8 positions matching TRDD3. Germline V gene sequence: CDR1 TSWWSYY, CDR2 QGS. This CDR3 spans 17 amino acids. The ends lost 0 bases at V and 5 bases at J; junction bases unmatched: 11. CDR3 loop: CALGELTRTGGSDKLIF. The CDR3 nucleotides read TGTGCTCTTGGGGAACTAACTCGTACTGGGGGGTCTGATAAACTCATCTTT.

This clone was seen a few times. A far larger clone lies a single base away; this is likely a read error. Other DNA variants within this sample encode the same CDR3. The chain uses TRDV2 and TRDJ1; 10 positions agree with TRDD3. The CDR3 totals 18 residues. CDR1 GEAIGNYY and CDR2 EKD come from the germline V gene. DNA for the CDR3: TGTGCCTGTGACACCGTCGACAAAACTGGGGGATTTACCGACAAACTCATCTTT. This translates into CACDTVDKTGGFTDKLIF.

For this clone: TCRdb shows a much larger clone's protein in place of this DNA's translation, and the two differ at residue 8, likely through a read error; the protein shown is translated from the DNA. The genes are TRDV2 and TRDJ1; TRDD3 aligns across 10 bases. V lost 0 bases and J lost 2; bases outside the gene matches: 11. The germline CDR1 and CDR2 sequences are GEAIGNYY and EKD. This CDR3 spans 18 amino acids. DNA for the CDR3: TGTGCCTGTGACACCTTAAACCCGGGGGATACGCAAACCGATAAACTCATCTTT. Its translation: CACDTLNPGDTQTDKLIF.

This clone was seen only a few times. A far larger clone differs by one base, so this is likely a read error. The chain links TRDV2 to TRDJ3; TRDD3 matches at 10 bases. Germline loops: CDR1 GEAIGNYY, CDR2 EKD. This CDR3 has 21 residues. Trimming at V came to 0 bases and at J to 2 bases, leaving 12 bases not matched to a gene. CDR3 nucleotide sequence: TGTGCCTGTGACACCGTAGAGGGGGATACGCGACCCACCTGGGACACCCGACAGATGTTTTTC. Its protein is CACDTVEGDTRPTWDTRQMFF.

This clone was recorded a few times. A far larger clone is a single base away, which makes a read error likely. Other DNA sequences in this specimen translate into the identical CDR3. The gene calls are TRDV2 and TRDJ1, with 12 bases that match TRDD3. The CDR3 runs 18 residues. Germline-derived CDR1 and CDR2 are GEAIGNYY and EKD. The CDR3 region has the DNA TGTGCCTGTGACACCATACTGGGGGATACTCTGCTTACCGCTAAACTCATCTTT. This encodes CACDTILGDTLLTAKLIF.

This clone is labeled medium-sized. The CDR3 sequence is CACDPLPRKPSTDKLIF. CDR3 sequence (DNA): TGTGCCTGTGACCCCCTACCCCGAAAACCGAGCACCGATAAACTCATCTTT. This rearrangement joins TRDV2 to TRDJ1; maybe TRDD2 (5 bases). Germline CDR1 GEAIGNYY, CDR2 EKD. Trimming removed 3 bases from V and 1 base from J, with 20 bases in between. The CDR3 runs 17 residues.

Relative to its sample, this clone is medium-sized. The chain employs TRDV2 and TRDJ1; 9 bases fit TRDD3. The CDR3 runs 18 residues. CDR1 is GEAIGNYY and CDR2 is EKD in the germline V gene. The V gene end was trimmed by 1 base and the J gene end by 0 bases; junction bases not matched to a gene: 11. CDR3 in DNA: TGTGCCTGTGACACGGTACTGGGGGAGCCGATTTACACCGATAAACTCATCTTT. It yields the protein CACDTVLGEPIYTDKLIF.

With respect to this clone: TCRdb assigns this DNA the protein of a much larger clone, which departs from its translation at residue 3; this likely reflects a read error, and the protein shown comes from translating the DNA. The chain recombines TRDV2 with TRDJ3; a weak D match, TRDD3 (5 bases). Germline CDR1 GEAIGNYY, CDR2 EKD. This CDR3 comprises 18 residues. The CDR3 loop is CARDTGWVSSWDTRQMFF. Written as DNA, the CDR3 is TGTGCCCGTGACACCGGCTGGGTTAGCTCCTGGGACACCCGACAGATGTTTTTC.

In the case of this clone: The protein recorded in TCRdb matches a much larger clone and deviates from this DNA's translation at residue 9, suggesting a read error; the protein here is obtained by translating the DNA. This sequence joins TRDV2 and TRDJ3; 7 nucleotides line up with TRDD3. In germline, CDR1 is GEAIGNYY, CDR2 EKD. The CDR3 loop spans 21 amino acids. J lost 2 bases, V lost 1 base, and 16 bases had no gene match. CDR3 protein: CACDTAGGCPSTTWDTRQMFF. CDR3 nucleotide sequence: TGTGCCTGTGACACAGCAGGGGGATGCCCCAGCACCACCTGGGACACCCGACAGATGTTTTTC.

This clone was recorded a few times. Given a far larger clone just one base away, this is likely a sequencing read error. Other nucleotide sequences in the sample specify the same CDR3. The genes are TRDV2 and TRDJ1, with 10 bases matching TRDD3. The germline gives CDR1 GEAIGNYY, CDR2 EKD. The J segment lost 0 bases and the V segment lost 0 bases, leaving 12 bases of the junction unmatched. The CDR3 covers 19 residues. The CDR3 DNA follows: TGTGCCTGTGACACCGTACTGGGGGATCCGTTCCCATACACCGATAAACTCATCTTT. Its protein is CACDTVLGDPFPYTDKLIF.

This clone is hyperexpanded. The same CDR3 arises from other DNA sequences in this sample as well. The rearrangement joins TRDV2 to TRDJ1; TRDD3 matches 8 bases. The CDR3 contains 13 residues. Germline CDR1 reads GEAIGNYY; CDR2 reads EKD. V trimming: 1 base; J trimming: 8 bases; junction bases outside the gene matches: 5. The CDR3 nucleotides are TGTGCCTGTGACACTTGGGGGATCGACAAACTCATCTTT. It yields the protein CACDTWGIDKLIF.

The rearrangement links TRDV2 to TRDJ3; 10 bases match TRDD3. This CDR3 spans 23 amino acids. The V and J ends lost 0 bases and 0 bases, in that order; junction bases with no gene match: 16. Germline CDR1 GEAIGNYY, CDR2 EKD. The CDR3 DNA follows: TGTGCCTGTGACACCGTTCACGGGGGGGATACGCCCCGCTTCTCCTGGGACACCCGACAGATGTTTTTC. This codes for CACDTVHGGDTPRFSWDTRQMFF.

Worth noting for this clone: A read error likely explains why the TCRdb protein, taken from a much larger clone, differs from this DNA's translation at residue 3; the protein shown is translated from the DNA. V is TRDV2 and J is TRDJ1; 10 bases line up with TRDD3. Germline V gives CDR1 GEAIGNYY, CDR2 EKD. The CDR3 contains 15 residues. The CDR3 coding sequence is TGTGCCCGTGACACCCTGGGGGATAGATCCGATAAACTCATCTTT. It encodes CARDTLGDRSDKLIF.

In regard to this clone: A single base is all that separates this from a far larger clone, so a read error is likely. The V gene is TRDV2, the J gene TRDJ3; maybe TRDD3 (6 bases). The CDR3 runs 21 residues. Germline values: CDR1 GEAIGNYY, CDR2 EKD. Trimming took 0 bases from V and 2 from J, leaving 22 bases between them. The CDR3 DNA reads as TGTGCCTGTGACACCGCGGAGGGAGGGAGGGATAACCCCTGGGACACCCGACAGATGTTTTTC. Translation gives CACDTAEGGRDNPWDTRQMFF.

Notes on this clone: The protein held in TCRdb is that of a much larger clone and does not match this DNA's translation at residue 7, likely because of a read error; the protein shown is translated from the DNA. The genes are TRDV2 and TRDJ1; unclear D gene. Trimming took 1 base from V and 0 from J, leaving 11 bases between them. This CDR3 comprises 15 residues. From germline, CDR1 is GEAIGNYY and CDR2 EKD. The CDR3 nucleotides are TGTGCCTGTGACACGGTCGAGGAGAACACCGATAAACTCATCTTT. Translating it yields CACDTVEENTDKLIF.

This clone occurred a few times. A far larger clone lies a single base away; this is likely a read error. The same CDR3 is also encoded by other DNA sequences in this sample. The chain is built from TRDV2 and TRDJ3; 10 nucleotides line up with TRDD3. CDR1 GEAIGNYY and CDR2 EKD come from the germline V gene. The CDR3 has 21 residues. Trimming at V came to 3 bases and at J to 4 bases, leaving 17 bases not matched to a gene. The CDR3 DNA reads TGTGCCTGTGACTCCGTAGAGGGGGATACGCGACCCACTTGGGACACCCGACAGATGTTTTTC. Translating it yields CACDSVEGDTRPTWDTRQMFF.

This clone has only a few counts. The rearrangement uses TRDV2 and TRDJ1; 7 positions agree with TRDD3. The germline V gene encodes CDR1 GEAIGNYY and CDR2 EKD. The CDR3 loop spans 17 amino acids. V was clipped by 1 base and J by 0 bases; unmatched bases: 10. The CDR3 DNA follows: TGTGCCTGTGACACAGTGGGGGACCCGACATACACCGATAAACTCATCTTT. It encodes CACDTVGDPTYTDKLIF.

Regarding this clone: For this DNA, TCRdb reports the protein of a much larger clone, which diverges at residue 3, most likely from a read error; the protein presented here is translated directly from the DNA. This chain connects TRDV2 to TRDJ1; TRDD2 might be the D (5 bases). From germline, CDR1 is GEAIGNYY and CDR2 EKD. The CDR3 has 15 residues. The CDR3 is CAGDTIGLHTDKLIF. Here the CDR3 DNA reads TGTGCCGGTGACACCATTGGCCTTCACACCGATAAACTCATCTTT.

In the case of this clone: TCRdb records a much larger clone's protein for this DNA, with a difference at residue 12 that likely arises from a read error; the protein given is the translation of the DNA. The V and J genes are TRDV2 and TRDJ1; D uncertain. This CDR3 contains 15 residues. Germline CDR1 and CDR2: GEAIGNYY and EKD. The CDR3 sequence: CACDTLGTANDRLIF. In DNA, the CDR3 is TGTGCCTGTGACACCCTCGGGACGGCCAACGATAGACTCATCTTT.

This clone has only a few counts. This likely traces to a read error, being one base from a far larger clone. The sample has other DNA sequences that encode this CDR3 too. The CDR3 DNA sequence: TGTGCCTGTGATCTAGTTGGGGGCCGCACCGATAAACTCATCTTT. Its translation is CACDLVGGRTDKLIF. The V gene is TRDV2, the J gene TRDJ1; D is possibly TRDD3 (6 bases). The V and J ends lost 4 bases and 1 base respectively, with 15 bases between them. Germline CDR1 reads GEAIGNYY; CDR2 reads EKD. This CDR3 region has 15 residues.

This clone was observed a handful of times. A read error may explain this, as a much larger clone is one base away. This sample also contains other DNA sequences that code for the same CDR3. This chain links TRDV2 with TRDJ1, with 7 positions matching TRDD3. Germline V gives CDR1 GEAIGNYY, CDR2 EKD. The CDR3 length is 16 residues. This CDR3 is CACDTVGEGDTDKLIF. The CDR3 coding sequence is TGTGCCTGTGACACCGTGGGGGAGGGGGACACCGATAAACTAATCTTT.